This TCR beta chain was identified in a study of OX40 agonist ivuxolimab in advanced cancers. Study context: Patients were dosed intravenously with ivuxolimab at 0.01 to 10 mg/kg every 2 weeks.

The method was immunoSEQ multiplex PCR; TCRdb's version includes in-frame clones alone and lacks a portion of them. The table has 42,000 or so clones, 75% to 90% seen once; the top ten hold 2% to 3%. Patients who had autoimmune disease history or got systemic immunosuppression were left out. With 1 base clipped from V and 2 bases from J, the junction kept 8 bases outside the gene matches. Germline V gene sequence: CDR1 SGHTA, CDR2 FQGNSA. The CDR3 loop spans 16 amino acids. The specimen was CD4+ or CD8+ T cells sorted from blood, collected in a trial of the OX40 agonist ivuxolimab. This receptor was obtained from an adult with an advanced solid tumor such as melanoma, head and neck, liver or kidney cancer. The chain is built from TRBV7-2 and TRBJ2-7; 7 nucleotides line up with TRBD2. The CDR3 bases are TGTGCCAGCAGCTTAGTTTTCCGGGCGGGAGCCTACGAGCAGTACTTC. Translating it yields CASSLVFRAGAYEQYF.